What follows is one T cell receptor (beta chain) and its context. The antigen is not known. This record belongs to a study of shared clonotypes between healthy human individuals. Study background: Each donor had three CD4 naive, three CD4 memory, two CD8 naive and one CD8 memory plate. Study observations and caveats: Blood was the sole source, and tissue repertoires probably differ.

Researchers partitioned CD4+ cells into CD45RA+ naive and CD45RA-negative memory subsets. Under the authors' procedure: ImmunoSEQ yielded junction-only sequences lacking quality scores, so filtering differed. The data were produced by immunoSEQ multiplex PCR, yet TCRdb's version contains in-frame clones alone and is incomplete. The DNA was the basis for D and trimming; V, J and clone size are from that table. This table holds over 850,000 clones, 70% to 80% found once. This CDR3 region has 17 residues. Looked up from germline, CDR1 is LGHNA and CDR2 is YSLEER. The V and J ends lost 0 bases and 6 bases, in that order; junction bases with no gene match: 8.

Sequences were obtained from memory CD4+ T cells from PBMCs. Regarding subset: CD45RA-negative fraction. This TCR derives from a man aged 18 to 29 in good health. Some clones in this sample may be carry-over from other donors' samples. The rearrangement links TRBV4-3 to TRBJ1-2; 12 bases fit TRBD1. The chain's CDR3 is CASSQDLVGQGANGYTF. DNA of the CDR3: TGCGCCAGCAGCCAAGATTTAGTGGGACAGGGGGCGAATGGCTACACCTTC.